This T cell receptor (beta chain) is from a study of cytomegalovirus exposure and HLA in healthy donors. Looking at the study overall: The Caucasian-associated ancestry cluster held more than 80% of some 420 genotyped donors.

This clone has a handful of counts. What it binds is unknown. At the time of sampling, donors were nominally healthy, though unrecorded immune exposures were likely. CDR3 length: 15 residues. Germline CDR1 and CDR2: MNHNS and SASEGT. V dropped 2 bases and J dropped 7 bases, with 15 bases sitting between them. Study results and limitations: Most likely, a cluster of highly shared sequence variants arose as a sequencing artifact.

PCR primers comprised 60 Vbeta and 13 Jbeta primers. Only in-frame clones appear in the TCRdb table, and some are missing; sequencing was by immunoSEQ multiplex PCR. Among about 160,000 clones listed, about three quarters were seen once. Source material: PBMCs. V and J are TRBV6-1 and TRBJ1-5; a weak D match, TRBD1 (5 bases). This receptor was obtained from a female donor in good health and CMV-seronegative. The CDR3 DNA reads TGTGCCAGCAGTGAACGAGTTGCGGGGCCACAGCCCCAGCATTTT. The encoded protein is CASSERVAGPQPQHF.